The next 17 T cell receptor beta chains were all read from a single sample in a study of PD-L1 blockade in urothelial cancer. Repertoires were generated with immunoSEQ multiplex PCR, while TCRdb's copy carries only in-frame clones and drops some. The sample consists of around 69,000 clones, 80% to 95% of them appearing once. Time point described: peripheral blood 6 weeks after treatment start. The sequencing used PBMCs, collected around atezolizumab (anti-PD-L1) treatment. All receptors come from a woman of 80 years or more with urothelial cancer.

This clone came up once. V usage is TRBV11-2 and J usage is TRBJ2-1, with 9 bases fitting TRBD2. The CDR3 spans 14 residues. V gave up 6 bases and J gave up 6 bases; unmatched junction bases: 6. Looked up from germline, CDR1 is SGHAT and CDR2 is FQNNGV. The CDR3 DNA is TGTGCCAGCAGGCGGGGGGGACTTGGCAATGAGCAGTTCTTC. The encoded protein is CASRRGGLGNEQFF.

This clone has only one observation. This rearrangement joins TRBV6-1 to TRBJ1-2, with TRBD1 matching 7 bases. The junction had 10 bases not matched to a gene; V was cut back by 7 bases and J by 2 bases. Looked up from germline, CDR1 is MNHNS and CDR2 is SASEGT. CDR3 size: 15 residues. CDR3 region: CASIPRGTVNYGYTF. The CDR3 DNA is TGTGCCAGCATCCCGAGGGGGACAGTAAACTATGGCTACACCTTC.

A few counts support this clone. This sequence joins TRBV20-1 and TRBJ2-7, with D perhaps matching TRBD2 (6 bases). This CDR3 is built from 10 residues. Trimming removed 0 bases from V and 13 bases from J, with 10 bases in between. The germline V gene has CDR1 DFQATT and CDR2 SNEGSKA (reference sequence). Here the CDR3 reads CSARDLGLYF. The CDR3 DNA reads as TGCAGTGCTAGAGATTTAGGACTATACTTC.

V usage is TRBV6-1 and J usage is TRBJ1-4, with a weak D call TRBD1 (5 bases). Germline values: CDR1 MNHNS, CDR2 SASEGT. V lost 5 bases, J lost 8 bases, and 15 bases lay in between. The CDR3 is 14 amino acids. The DNA for the CDR3 is TGTGCCAGCAGTCAGGGTGGGTCTTGGGAAAAACTGTTTTTT. It is translated as CASSQGGSWEKLFF.

The rearrangement uses TRBV9 and TRBJ2-1, with a tentative D call TRBD2 (5 bases). Trimming took 6 bases from V and 0 from J, leaving 10 bases between them. Per germline, CDR1 SGDLS and CDR2 YYNGEE. The CDR3 covers 14 residues. CDR3 nucleotide sequence: TGTGCCAGCACTTATGGGAGCTCCTACAATGAGCAGTTCTTC. This codes for CASTYGSSYNEQFF.

The J gene is TRBJ2-1, the V gene TRBV5-1; 8 bases match TRBD1. The CDR3 consists of 15 residues. Trimming cost V 4 bases and J 2 bases; bases outside gene matches: 5. Germline assignment: CDR1 SGHRS and CDR2 YFSETQ. The chain's CDR3 is CASSRQGNTYNEQFF. The CDR3 DNA reads TGCGCCAGCAGCAGACAGGGGAATACCTACAATGAGCAGTTCTTC.

The sample holds one count of this clone. The rearrangement joins TRBV27 to TRBJ2-7; D not certain. The CDR3 sequence is 15 residues long. The V end lost 0 bases, the J end lost 1 base, and 10 bases lay between the germline ends. Looked up from germline, CDR1 is MNHEY and CDR2 is SMNVEV (reference sequence). CDR3 nucleotides: TGTGCCAGCAGTTTATCCCCTGCGGCATCCTACGAGCAGTACTTC. This translates into CASSLSPAASYEQYF.

The CDR3 DNA sequence: TGTGCCTGGAACCTCGGGCTAGCGGGAGCCGGGGTGTTCTTC. This gives the protein CAWNLGLAGAGVFF. The rearrangement joins TRBV30 to TRBJ2-1; the match to TRBD2 covers 10 bases. Trimming removed 4 bases from V and 15 bases from J; junction bases left unmatched: 15. Per germline, CDR1 GTSNPN and CDR2 SVGIG (reference sequence). The CDR3 length is 14 residues.

V is TRBV7-8 and J is TRBJ1-1; D perhaps matches TRBD1 (5 bases). The CDR3 sequence is 16 residues long. Germline-derived CDR1 and CDR2 are SGHVS and FQNEAQ. V dropped 1 base and J dropped 1 base, with 13 bases sitting between them. This CDR3 reads CASSLGTPRTNTEAFF. CDR3 nucleotide sequence: TGTGCCAGCAGCTTAGGGACACCAAGGACGAACACTGAAGCTTTCTTT. The complete variable domain, with remaining parts taken from reference TRBV7-8 and TRBJ1-1, reads GAGVSQSPRYKVAKRGQDVALRCDPISGHVSLFWYQQALGQGPEFLTYFQNEAQLDKSGLPSDRFFAERPEGSVSTLKIQRTQQEDSAVYLCASSLGTPRTNTEAFFGQGTRLTVV.

The chain couples TRBV10-3 to TRBJ2-7; 9 nucleotides agree with TRBD2. The germline CDR1 and CDR2 sequences are ENHRY and SYGVKD. V lost 4 bases and J lost 7; bases outside the gene matches: 2. The CDR3 length is 12 residues. In DNA, the CDR3 is TGTGCCATCAGTGGCAGCGGGGGGGAGCAGTACTTC. It specifies CAISGSGGEQYF.

This clone has just a few counts. V is TRBV18 and J is TRBJ1-1, with 7 bases that match TRBD1. Germline V gene lookup returns CDR1 KGHSH and CDR2 LQKENI. CDR3 length equals 14 residues. After removal of 6 bases from V and 4 bases from J, the junction contained 8 bases not matched to a gene. CDR3 coding DNA: TGTGCCAGCTCCCCCAGCCAGGGGGGCACTGAAGCTTTCTTT. This translates into CASSPSQGGTEAFF.

This chain uses TRBV28 with TRBJ2-7; 13 bases align to TRBD2. V lost 5 bases and J lost 9; bases outside the gene matches: 13. In germline, CDR1 is MDHEN, CDR2 SYDVKM. There are 16 residues in the CDR3. CDR3 nucleotides: TGTGCCAGCAGTCACGTTCGGACTAGCGGGAGAGAAGGGCAGTACTTC. Protein sequence: CASSHVRTSGREGQYF.

This clone appeared once. The rearrangement uses TRBV6-6 and TRBJ2-1, with a weak D call TRBD2 (5 bases). V was cut by 4 bases and J by 2 bases, with 12 bases left in between. This CDR3 contains 15 residues. CDR1 is MNHNY and CDR2 is SVGAGI in the germline V gene (reference sequence). The CDR3 DNA is TGTGCCAGCAGTTCCCTAGCAACGGCCTACAATGAGCAGTTCTTC. Amino acids: CASSSLATAYNEQFF.

CDR3 region: CASRKGQRTGELFF. The CDR3, as DNA: TGTGCCAGCAGAAAGGGACAGAGAACCGGGGAGCTGTTTTTT. V gene TRBV11-1 combines with J gene TRBJ2-2, with 7 nucleotides matching TRBD1. CDR1 SGHAT and CDR2 FQDESV come from the germline V gene (reference sequence). The CDR3 consists of 14 residues. V lost 6 bases, J lost 5 bases, and 6 bases stayed unmatched.

A remark on this clone: Here the CDR3 omits its conserved ending phenylalanine or tryptophan, so a read error is the likely source. No DNA is shown, since the ends of the CDR3 on it are uncertain; the CDR3 is the one TCRdb lists. This CDR3 is CASSGSRTGGKT. This chain uses TRBV2 with TRBJ1-2; no check of the table's D call, TRBD1, against the DNA was made. Counting both end residues, the CDR3 totals 12 amino acids. Germline V lookup: CDR1 SNHLY, CDR2 FYNNEI.

This chain connects TRBV4-2 to TRBJ2-1; 7 bases fit TRBD2. Germline V gene sequence: CDR1 LGHNA, CDR2 YNFKEQ. With V trimmed by 3 bases and J by 5 bases, 10 bases remained unmatched. This CDR3 has 16 amino acids. DNA for the CDR3: TGTGCCAGCAGCCAGATTGGCGGGACTAATAACAATGAGCAGTTCTTC. It yields the protein CASSQIGGTNNNEQFF.

This clone was recorded only once. This rearrangement joins TRBV9 to TRBJ2-7, with TRBD1 matching 11 bases. From germline, CDR1 is SGDLS and CDR2 YYNGEE. The CDR3 runs to 15 residues. After removal of 2 bases from V and 3 bases from J, the junction contained 4 bases not matched to a gene. CDR3: CASSVGQGAHYEQYF. The DNA for the CDR3 is TGTGCCAGCAGCGTTGGACAGGGGGCGCACTACGAGCAGTACTTC.